This passage covers 7 T cell receptor beta chains from one sample sequenced in a study of cytomegalovirus exposure and HLA in healthy donors. Vbeta (60) and Jbeta (13) primers were used in the PCR. Clones were read by immunoSEQ multiplex PCR, and TCRdb kept only the in-frame ones, dropping some. The sample yields some 190,000 clones, approximately 80% seen once. Sequences were obtained from PBMCs. These receptors were collected from a male donor in good health and CMV-seronegative.

This clone came up once. This rearrangement joins TRBV5-5 to TRBJ2-7; 10 bases align to TRBD1. Germline CDR1 reads SGHKS; CDR2 reads YYEKEE (reference sequence). Unmatched junction bases numbered 2, after V lost 5 bases and J lost 3 bases. The CDR3 contains 13 residues. CDR3: CASRGQGDYEQYF. DNA for the CDR3: TGTGCCAGCAGAGGACAGGGGGACTACGAGCAGTACTTC.

V and J are TRBV5-1 and TRBJ2-3; TRBD2 aligns across 10 bases. This CDR3 spans 16 amino acids. Germline loops: CDR1 SGHRS, CDR2 YFSETQ. V shed 0 bases and J 2 bases; nucleotides not matched to a gene: 3. DNA for the CDR3: TGCGCCAGCAGCTTGGATAGCGGGGGGACCACAGATACGCAGTATTTT. It codes for CASSLDSGGTTDTQYF.

This clone was counted ten times or more. The chain employs TRBV29-1 and TRBJ1-1; tentatively, D is TRBD1 (5 bases). The germline V gene has CDR1 SQVTM and CDR2 ANQGSEA. The V and J ends lost 6 bases and 7 bases respectively, with 21 bases between them. The CDR3 extends over 14 amino acids. The CDR3 nucleotides are TGCAGCGTCTCCCTTACAGGTCCACCCGTTGAAGCTTTCTTT. It specifies CSVSLTGPPVEAFF.

Written as DNA, the CDR3 is TGTGCCAGCAGCGGCCAGGGAGGGAGAGCAATAGATACGCAGTATTTT. It yields the protein CASSGQGGRAIDTQYF. The chain uses TRBV7-8 and TRBJ2-3; TRBD2 matches 7 bases. This CDR3 comprises 16 residues. Germline loops: CDR1 SGHVS, CDR2 FQNEAQ. V lost 5 bases, J lost 5 bases, and 13 bases stayed unmatched.

V usage is TRBV7-2 and J usage is TRBJ2-7, with TRBD2 as a possible D gene (5 bases). Germline V CDR1 and CDR2: SGHTA, FQGNSA. V lost 0 bases and J 4 bases, leaving 16 bases between the germline ends. There are 16 residues in the CDR3. CDR3 coding DNA: TGTGCCAGCAGCTTAGCGGACGGCTGGGAGAGATACGAGCAGTACTTC. It encodes CASSLADGWERYEQYF.

The chain couples TRBV11-2 to TRBJ1-3, with D hard to call. The V gene's germline CDR1 is SGHAT and CDR2 FQNNGV. V lost 1 base and J lost 11, with 9 bases in between. CDR3 length: 12 amino acids. The CDR3 DNA follows: TGTGCCAGCAGCTTAGTGAGGAGCCCCATATATTTT. Its translation is CASSLVRSPIYF.

The CDR3 here is CASSRLAGGSYEQYF. DNA for the CDR3: TGTGCCAGCAGCCGACTAGCGGGAGGTTCCTACGAGCAGTACTTC. This chain joins TRBV7-2 and TRBJ2-7; 13 nucleotides align to TRBD2. Germline V gene sequence: CDR1 SGHTA, CDR2 FQGNSA. The CDR3 runs to 15 residues. V lost 5 bases and J lost 1; bases outside the gene matches: 2.